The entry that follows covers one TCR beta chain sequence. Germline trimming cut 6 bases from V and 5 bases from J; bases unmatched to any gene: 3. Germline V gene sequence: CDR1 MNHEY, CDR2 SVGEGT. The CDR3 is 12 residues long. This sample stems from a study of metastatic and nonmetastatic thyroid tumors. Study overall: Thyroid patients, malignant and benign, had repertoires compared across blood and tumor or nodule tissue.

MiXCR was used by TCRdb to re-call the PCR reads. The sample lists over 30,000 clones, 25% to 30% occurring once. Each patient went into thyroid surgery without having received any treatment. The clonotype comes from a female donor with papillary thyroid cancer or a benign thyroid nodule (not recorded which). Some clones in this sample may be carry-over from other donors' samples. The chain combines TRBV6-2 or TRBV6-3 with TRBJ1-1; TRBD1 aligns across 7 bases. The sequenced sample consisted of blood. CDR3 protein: CASRTGRTEAFF. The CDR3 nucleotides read TGTGCCAGCAGGACAGGGAGGACTGAAGCTTTCTTT.